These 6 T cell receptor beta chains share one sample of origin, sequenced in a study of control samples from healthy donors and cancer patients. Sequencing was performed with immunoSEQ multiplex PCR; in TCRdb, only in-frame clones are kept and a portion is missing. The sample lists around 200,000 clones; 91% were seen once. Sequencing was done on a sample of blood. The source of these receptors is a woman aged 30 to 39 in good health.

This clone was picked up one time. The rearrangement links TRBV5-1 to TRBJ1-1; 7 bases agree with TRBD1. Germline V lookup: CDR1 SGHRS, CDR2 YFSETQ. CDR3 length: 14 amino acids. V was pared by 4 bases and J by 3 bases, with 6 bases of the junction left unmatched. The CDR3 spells CASSTGDLDTEAFF. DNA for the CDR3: TGCGCCAGCAGCACAGGGGATTTGGACACTGAAGCTTTCTTT.

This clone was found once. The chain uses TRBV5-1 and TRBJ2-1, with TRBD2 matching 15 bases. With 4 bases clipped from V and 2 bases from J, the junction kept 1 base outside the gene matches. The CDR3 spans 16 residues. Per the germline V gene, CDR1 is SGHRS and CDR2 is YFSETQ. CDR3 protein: CASSRTSGGAYNEQFF. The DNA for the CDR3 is TGCGCCAGCAGCCGGACTAGCGGGGGGGCCTACAATGAGCAGTTCTTC.

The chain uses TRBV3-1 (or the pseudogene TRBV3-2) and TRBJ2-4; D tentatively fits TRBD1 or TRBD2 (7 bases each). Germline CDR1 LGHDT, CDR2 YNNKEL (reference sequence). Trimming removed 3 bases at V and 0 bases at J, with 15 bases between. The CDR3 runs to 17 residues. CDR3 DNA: TGTGCCAGCAGCCAGGGGGGGACAGCTCTAGCCAAAAACATTCAGTACTTC. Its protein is CASSQGGTALAKNIQYF.

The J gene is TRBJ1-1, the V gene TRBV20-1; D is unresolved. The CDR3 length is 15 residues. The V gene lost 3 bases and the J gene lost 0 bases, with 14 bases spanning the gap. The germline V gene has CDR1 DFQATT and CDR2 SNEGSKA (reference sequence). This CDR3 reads CSASRRSALNTEAFF. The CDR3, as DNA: TGCAGTGCTAGTCGAAGGAGTGCCTTGAACACTGAAGCTTTCTTT.

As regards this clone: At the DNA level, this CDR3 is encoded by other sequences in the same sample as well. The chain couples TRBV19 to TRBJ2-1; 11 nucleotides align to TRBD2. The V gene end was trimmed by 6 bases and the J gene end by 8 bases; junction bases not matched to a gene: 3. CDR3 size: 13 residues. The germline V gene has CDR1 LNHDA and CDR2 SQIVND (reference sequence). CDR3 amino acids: CASSRGLADEQFF. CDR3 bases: TGTGCCAGTAGCCGGGGACTAGCGGATGAGCAGTTCTTC.

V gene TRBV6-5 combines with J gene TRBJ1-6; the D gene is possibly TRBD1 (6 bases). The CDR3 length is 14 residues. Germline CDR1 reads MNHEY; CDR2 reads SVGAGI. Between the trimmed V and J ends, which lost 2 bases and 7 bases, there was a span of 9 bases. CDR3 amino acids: CASSYQDSNSPLHF. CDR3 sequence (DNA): TGTGCCAGCAGTTACCAGGACAGCAATTCACCCCTCCACTTT.